The present entry profiles one TCR beta chain with its context. This may arise from a read error, as a much more abundant clone is one base away. For the second PCR, which ran for roughly 6 to 12 cycles, a sample-barcoded 5' primer and a J-beta primer mix were used. Each sample provided no less than 2.5 million CDR3-containing paired-end reads. TCRdb reanalysed the 5' RACE reads using MiXCR and keeps one entry per CDR3 protein. The profile shows hundreds of thousands of distinct CDR3 sequences, roughly 32% of them singletons. The record originates from a study of blood T cells in healthy people across ages. Background on the study: About one barcoded beta molecule per two T cells was the capture yield of template switching.

For every donor, a draw yielded roughly 9.3 milliliters of peripheral blood. CDR1 KGHSH and CDR2 LQKENI come from the germline V gene. V lost 1 base and J 7 bases, leaving 20 bases between the germline ends. The CDR3 loop spans 16 amino acids. The source of this sequence is an elderly woman in good health. The V and J genes are TRBV18 and TRBJ2-7, with D possibly TRBD1 on 5 matching bases. Sequenced: blood. The CDR3 DNA reads as TGTGCCAGCTCACCACAAATCCGCAGGGATCGTGAAGAGCAGTACTTC. It translates to CASSPQIRRDREEQYF.